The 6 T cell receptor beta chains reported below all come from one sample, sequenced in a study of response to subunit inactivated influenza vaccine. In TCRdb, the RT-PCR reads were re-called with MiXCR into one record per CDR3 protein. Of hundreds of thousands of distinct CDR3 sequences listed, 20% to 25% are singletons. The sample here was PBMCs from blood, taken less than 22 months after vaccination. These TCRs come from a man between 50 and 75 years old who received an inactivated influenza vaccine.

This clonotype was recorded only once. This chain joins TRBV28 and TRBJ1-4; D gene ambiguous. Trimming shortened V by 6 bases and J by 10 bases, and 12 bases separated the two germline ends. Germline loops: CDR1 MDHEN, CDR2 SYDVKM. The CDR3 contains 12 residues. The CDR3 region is CASRDPGPKLFF. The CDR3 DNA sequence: TGTGCCAGCAGAGATCCTGGACCAAAACTGTTTTTT.

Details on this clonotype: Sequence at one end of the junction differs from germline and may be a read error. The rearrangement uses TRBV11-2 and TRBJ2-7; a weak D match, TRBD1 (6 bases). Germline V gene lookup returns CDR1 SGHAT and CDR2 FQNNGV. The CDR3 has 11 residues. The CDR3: CASSLGGTPWF. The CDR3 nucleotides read TGTGCCAGCAGCTTAGGAGGGACACCCTGGTTC.

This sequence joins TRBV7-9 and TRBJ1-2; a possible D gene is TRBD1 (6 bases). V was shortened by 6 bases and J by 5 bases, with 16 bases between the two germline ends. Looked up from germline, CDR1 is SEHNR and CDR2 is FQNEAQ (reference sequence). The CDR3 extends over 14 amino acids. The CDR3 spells CASSKIGQSYGYTF. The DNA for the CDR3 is TGTGCCAGCAGTAAAATCGGACAGTCATATGGCTACACCTTC.

The CDR3 nucleotides are TGTGCCAGCAGCCCAGGGGACCGCAAAGAGACCCAGTACTTC. Translated, it gives CASSPGDRKETQYF. The chain combines TRBV7-2 with TRBJ2-5, with a possible D match to TRBD1 (6 bases). The V end lost 5 bases, the J end lost 3 bases, and 13 bases lay between the germline ends. The CDR3 is 14 amino acids. CDR1 is SGHTA, CDR2 FQGNSA, per germline.

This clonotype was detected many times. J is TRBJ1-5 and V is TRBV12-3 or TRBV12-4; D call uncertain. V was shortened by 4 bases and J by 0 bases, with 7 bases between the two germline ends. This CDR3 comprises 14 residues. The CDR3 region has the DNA TGTGCCAGCAGTTACACTGTTAGCAATCAGCCCCAGCATTTT. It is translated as CASSYTVSNQPQHF.

The DNA of the CDR3 is TGTGCCAGCAGCTCGCCGAACCTTGGCTACACCTTC. It yields the protein CASSSPNLGYTF. The gene calls are TRBV5-6 and TRBJ1-2; no clear D. The germline V gene has CDR1 SGHDT and CDR2 YYEEEE. The V and J ends lost 3 bases and 7 bases respectively, with 10 bases between them. The CDR3 loop spans 12 amino acids.